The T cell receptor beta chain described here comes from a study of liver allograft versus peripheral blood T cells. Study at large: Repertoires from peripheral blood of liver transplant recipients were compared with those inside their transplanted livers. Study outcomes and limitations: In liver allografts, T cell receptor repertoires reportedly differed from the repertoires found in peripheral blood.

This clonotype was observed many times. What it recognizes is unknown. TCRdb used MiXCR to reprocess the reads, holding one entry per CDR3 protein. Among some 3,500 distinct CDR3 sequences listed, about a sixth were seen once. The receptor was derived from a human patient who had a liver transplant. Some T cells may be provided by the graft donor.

In DNA form, the CDR3 reads TGTGCCAGTAGTATAGATCCAGGCAATCAGCCCCAGCATTTT. This codes for CASSIDPGNQPQHF. The chain is built from TRBV19 and TRBJ1-5; unclear D gene. This CDR3 has 14 amino acids. Trimming shortened V by 0 bases and J by 2 bases, and 5 bases separated the two germline ends. Looked up from germline, CDR1 is LNHDA and CDR2 is SQIVND (reference sequence).